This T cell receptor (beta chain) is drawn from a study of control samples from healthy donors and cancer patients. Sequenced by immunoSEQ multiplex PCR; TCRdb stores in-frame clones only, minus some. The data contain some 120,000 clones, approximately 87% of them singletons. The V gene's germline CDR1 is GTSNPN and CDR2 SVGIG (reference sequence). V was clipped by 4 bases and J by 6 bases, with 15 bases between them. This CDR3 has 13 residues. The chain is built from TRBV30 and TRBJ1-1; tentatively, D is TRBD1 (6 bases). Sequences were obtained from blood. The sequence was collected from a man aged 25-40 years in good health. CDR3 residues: CAWMGRGAAEAFF. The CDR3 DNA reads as TGTGCCTGGATGGGGAGGGGGGCAGCTGAAGCTTTCTTT.